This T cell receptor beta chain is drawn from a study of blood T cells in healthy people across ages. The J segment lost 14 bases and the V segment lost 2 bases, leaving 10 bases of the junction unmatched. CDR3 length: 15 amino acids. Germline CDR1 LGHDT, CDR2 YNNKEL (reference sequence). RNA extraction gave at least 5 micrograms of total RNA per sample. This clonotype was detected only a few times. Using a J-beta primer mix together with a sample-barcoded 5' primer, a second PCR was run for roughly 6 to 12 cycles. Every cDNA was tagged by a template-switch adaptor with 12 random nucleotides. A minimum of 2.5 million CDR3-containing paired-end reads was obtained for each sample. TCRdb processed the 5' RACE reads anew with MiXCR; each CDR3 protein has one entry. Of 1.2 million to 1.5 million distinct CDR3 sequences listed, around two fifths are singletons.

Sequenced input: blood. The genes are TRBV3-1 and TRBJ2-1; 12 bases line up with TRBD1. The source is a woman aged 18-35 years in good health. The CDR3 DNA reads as TGTGCCAGCAGCCAACGGGGACAGGGGGCCTTCTCCGAGTTCTTC. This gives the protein CASSQRGQGAFSEFF.